Detailed here is one T cell receptor (beta chain). Patients at the Seattle site were enrolled during active infection and followed longitudinally. The data derive from a study of blood T cell repertoires in COVID-19. At the level of the study: There were acute and convalescent COVID-19 samples, and they came from the United States, Italy and Spain. T cells, B-cell-depleted T cells, or PBMCs supplied cDNA or gDNA.

Authors' processing steps: Using reference gene primer amplification, nucleated cell counts were estimated. Data came from immunoSEQ multiplex PCR; TCRdb stores just in-frame clones and leaves some out. The V and J calls and clone size are taken from that table; D and trimming were inferred from the DNA. The sample records more than 9,500 clones, around 71% being singletons. This CDR3 contains 15 residues. V lost 8 bases, J lost 5 bases, and 12 bases stayed unmatched. CDR1 is MNHNY, CDR2 SVGAGI, per germline (reference sequence). Sequenced: peripheral blood. The source is a man aged 55 to 70 with COVID-19, enrolled during active disease. V and J are TRBV6-6 and TRBJ1-2, with 9 nucleotides matching TRBD1. CDR3: CASLQGQGPVYGYTF. The DNA for the CDR3 is TGTGCCAGCCTCCAAGGACAGGGGCCTGTATATGGCTACACCTTC.